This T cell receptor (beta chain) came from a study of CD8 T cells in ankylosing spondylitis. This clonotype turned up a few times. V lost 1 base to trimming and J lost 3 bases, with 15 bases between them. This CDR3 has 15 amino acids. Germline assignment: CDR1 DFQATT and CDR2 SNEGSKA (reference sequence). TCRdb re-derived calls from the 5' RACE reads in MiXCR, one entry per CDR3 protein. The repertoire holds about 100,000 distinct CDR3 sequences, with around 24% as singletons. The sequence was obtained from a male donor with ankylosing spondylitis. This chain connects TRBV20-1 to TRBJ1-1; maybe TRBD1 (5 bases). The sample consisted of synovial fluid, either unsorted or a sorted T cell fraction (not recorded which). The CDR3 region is CSARGRAGWDTEAFF. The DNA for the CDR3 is TGCAGTGCTAGAGGAAGGGCAGGGTGGGACACTGAAGCTTTCTTT.